A single sample gave rise to the 19 T cell receptor beta chains below, sequenced in a study of blood T cell repertoires in COVID-19. Profiling relied on immunoSEQ multiplex PCR, and the TCRdb table lists in-frame clones only, not all of them. The table has approximately 70,000 clones, over 75% seen once. The source material was peripheral blood. These receptors were obtained from a human donor in a cohort sampled during active COVID-19.

This chain uses TRBV29-1 with TRBJ2-2; maybe TRBD1 (5 bases). The CDR3 has 14 residues. The ends were cut back, 4 bases at V and 5 bases at J, with 14 bases in the middle. Germline values: CDR1 SQVTM, CDR2 ANQGSEA. CDR3 DNA: TGCAGCGTTGTTAGGACAAAGGGGACCGGGGAGCTGTTTTTT. It translates to CSVVRTKGTGELFF.

This sequence joins TRBV10-1 and TRBJ2-1; D remains unclear. CDR3 length equals 18 residues. The germline CDR1 and CDR2 sequences are WNHNN and SYGVQD (reference sequence). The V and J ends lost 6 bases and 7 bases respectively, with 28 bases between them. The CDR3 DNA reads as TGCGCCAGCAGCACTAACCCACCCTCGTCTTCGTTTGGGAATGAGCAGTTCTTC. Translated: CASSTNPPSSSFGNEQFF.

This chain joins TRBV5-6 and TRBJ1-2, with 12 bases fitting TRBD1. V gave up 1 base and J gave up 0 bases; unmatched junction bases: 10. This CDR3 is 19 amino acids long. The germline gives CDR1 SGHDT, CDR2 YYEEEE. DNA for the CDR3: TGTGCCAGCAGCTTGCTTCTCCGGGACAGGGGGCGAGCTAACTATGGCTACACCTTC. Translating it yields CASSLLLRDRGRANYGYTF.

J is TRBJ1-5 and V is TRBV28, with 9 positions matching TRBD1. Germline-derived CDR1 and CDR2 are MDHEN and SYDVKM. The CDR3 runs 16 residues. The J segment lost 0 bases and the V segment lost 10 bases, leaving 10 bases of the junction unmatched. DNA for the CDR3: TGTGCCACAATCCCGGGACAGGGCTATAGCAATCAGCCCCAGCATTTT. It is translated as CATIPGQGYSNQPQHF.

The rearrangement links TRBV6-5 to TRBJ1-1; 7 bases are a match to TRBD1. This CDR3 is 11 amino acids long. CDR1 and CDR2 (germline): MNHEY, SVGAGI. The V gene end was trimmed by 4 bases and the J gene end by 12 bases; junction bases not matched to a gene: 5. DNA of the CDR3: TGTGCCAGCAGTTTTGACAGGGAAACTTTCTTT. Residues: CASSFDRETFF.

The chain is built from TRBV20-1 and TRBJ1-2, with D hard to call. Germline-derived CDR1 and CDR2 are DFQATT and SNEGSKA (reference sequence). The CDR3 has 11 amino acids. V lost 3 bases to trimming and J lost 8 bases, with 10 bases between them. Written as DNA, the CDR3 is TGCAGTGCTAGGATGAGGAACGGCTACACCTTC. This encodes CSARMRNGYTF.

This rearrangement joins TRBV7-2 to TRBJ2-5; 14 bases are shared with TRBD2. V shed 1 base, J shed 5 bases, and the junction held 3 bases outside the gene matches. This CDR3 is 16 amino acids long. Looked up from germline, CDR1 is SGHTA and CDR2 is FQGNSA. CDR3 in amino acids: CASSLVTSGGAETQYF. CDR3 bases: TGTGCCAGCAGCTTAGTGACTAGCGGGGGGGCCGAGACCCAGTACTTC. Full variable domain (outside the CDR3, taken from reference TRBV7-2 and TRBJ2-5): GAGVSQSPSNKVTEKGKDVELRCDPISGHTALYWYRQSLGQGLEFLIYFQGNSAPDKSGLPSDRFSAERTGGSVSTLTIQRTQQEDSAVYLCASSLVTSGGAETQYFGPGTRLLVL.

As concerns this clone: Other DNA sequences in the sample encode the same CDR3. CDR3 residues: CASSLRGNEQFF. In DNA form, the CDR3 reads TGTGCCAGCAGTTTAAGGGGCAATGAGCAGTTCTTC. This chain links TRBV12-3 or TRBV12-4 with TRBJ2-1; D perhaps matches TRBD1 (5 bases). V was shortened by 2 bases and J by 6 bases, with 5 bases between the two germline ends. CDR3 length equals 12 residues.

The chain links TRBV6-1 to TRBJ2-3; a possible D gene is TRBD1 (5 bases). Trimming removed 3 bases at V and 0 bases at J, with 16 bases between. CDR1 and CDR2 from the germline V gene are MNHNS and SASEGT. The CDR3 loop spans 17 amino acids. This chain's CDR3 is CASSDPWQGLSTDTQYF. CDR3 sequence (DNA): TGTGCCAGCAGTGACCCCTGGCAGGGCCTAAGCACAGATACGCAGTATTTT.

CDR3 loop: CASSPSGTSGIISYEQYF. The DNA for the CDR3 is TGTGCCAGTAGTCCCTCCGGGACTAGCGGGATTATCTCCTACGAGCAGTACTTC. V usage is TRBV19 and J usage is TRBJ2-7; 13 bases map to TRBD2. V dropped 5 bases and J dropped 0; count of bases not matched to a gene: 10. Germline values: CDR1 LNHDA, CDR2 SQIVND (reference sequence). The CDR3 runs 18 residues.

V gene TRBV5-1 combines with J gene TRBJ2-1, with TRBD2 matching 7 bases. Germline CDR1 reads SGHRS; CDR2 reads YFSETQ. The CDR3 length is 16 residues. V lost 0 bases to trimming and J lost 6 bases; unmatched junction nucleotides: 9. DNA for the CDR3: TGCGCCAGCAGCTTGGGGGCAAGGGAGGGTTTCAATGAGCAGTTCTTC. This codes for CASSLGAREGFNEQFF. Using reference TRBV5-1 and TRBJ2-1 for the parts outside the CDR3, the full variable domain is KAGVTQTPRYLIKTRGQQVTLSCSPISGHRSVSWYQQTPGQGLQFLFEYFSETQRNKGNFPGRFSGRQFSNSRSEMNVSTLELGDSALYLCASSLGAREGFNEQFFGPGTRLTVL.

The chain employs TRBV7-2 and TRBJ2-7; no reliable D call. The CDR3 contains 12 residues. Germline V lookup: CDR1 SGHTA, CDR2 FQGNSA. V was shortened by 5 bases and J by 6 bases, with 11 bases between the two germline ends. In nucleotides, the CDR3 is TGTGCCAGCAGCGCCACCCCCGGCGAGCAGTACTTC. The encoded protein is CASSATPGEQYF.

The CDR3 protein is CASSAMVSSGTGELFF. The CDR3 region has the DNA TGTGCCAGCAGTGCAATGGTGTCTAGCGGCACCGGGGAGCTGTTTTTT. V usage is TRBV3-1 (or the pseudogene TRBV3-2) and J usage is TRBJ2-2; 7 bases agree with TRBD2. Germline CDR1 reads LGHDT; CDR2 reads YNNKEL (reference sequence). CDR3 size: 16 residues. V trimming: 6 bases; J trimming: 4 bases; junction bases outside the gene matches: 11.

The V and J genes are TRBV11-2 and TRBJ2-5; 8 nucleotides agree with TRBD2. The CDR3 has 14 amino acids. V gave up 5 bases and J gave up 4 bases; unmatched junction bases: 6. CDR1 and CDR2 from the germline V gene are SGHAT and FQNNGV. The CDR3 DNA follows: TGTGCCAGCAGCCATAGCGGGAACGGAGAGACCCAGTACTTC. Protein sequence: CASSHSGNGETQYF.

The chain couples TRBV6-2 or TRBV6-3 to TRBJ2-4; the D gene is possibly TRBD1 (6 bases). V lost 2 bases and J 6 bases, leaving 14 bases between the germline ends. Germline V gives CDR1 MNHEY, CDR2 SVGEGT. This CDR3 has 15 amino acids. The CDR3 loop is CASSYETARGNIQYF. The CDR3 DNA is TGTGCCAGCAGTTACGAGACCGCCAGGGGAAACATTCAGTACTTC.

As DNA, the CDR3 is TGCGCCAGCAGCTTCCAGACAGGGGCCGATGAAAAACTGTTTTTT. Its protein is CASSFQTGADEKLFF. The chain uses TRBV5-1 and TRBJ1-4, with 8 positions matching TRBD1. J lost 6 bases, V lost 2 bases, and 6 bases had no gene match. The CDR3 runs to 15 residues. Germline CDR1 SGHRS, CDR2 YFSETQ.

This sequence joins TRBV7-6 and TRBJ2-1; 8 nucleotides match TRBD2. This CDR3 is built from 15 residues. Germline V gene data show CDR1 as SGHVS and CDR2 as FNYEAQ. V shed 2 bases and J 4 bases; nucleotides not matched to a gene: 4. CDR3 nucleotides: TGTGCCAGCAGCTTACGGGAGGGCAGTTACAATGAGCAGTTCTTC. Translation: CASSLREGSYNEQFF.

The chain links TRBV5-4 to TRBJ1-4, with unresolved D. The CDR3 consists of 17 residues. Trimming removed 0 bases at V and 0 bases at J, with 12 bases between. Germline loops: CDR1 SGHNT, CDR2 YYREEE (reference sequence). The CDR3 reads CASSLGPGLPTNEKLFF. For the CDR3, the DNA is TGTGCCAGCAGCTTGGGGCCGGGGTTACCAACTAATGAAAAACTGTTTTTT.

V is TRBV6-5 and J is TRBJ2-5, with D hard to call. CDR1 is MNHEY, CDR2 SVGAGI, per germline. There are 13 residues in the CDR3. The V and J ends lost 7 bases and 7 bases respectively, with 16 bases between them. CDR3 in amino acids: CASIRGPLGTQYF. CDR3 bases: TGTGCCAGCATTCGAGGCCCCTTGGGGACCCAGTACTTC.